These T cell receptor beta chains were read from a single sample in a study of cytomegalovirus exposure and HLA in healthy donors. Clones were sequenced by immunoSEQ multiplex PCR, and TCRdb holds only the in-frame ones, with some missing. Of tens of thousands of clones listed, approximately 52% are singletons. Material for sequencing was PBMCs. These receptors all come from a human donor in good health. Both conserved end residues are part of each CDR3. D genes are given only for firm matches. Only some rows state a clone size, as once, few, many or a class for expanded clones.

J: TRBJ2-7
V: TRBV7-3
D: NA
size: NA
CDR3: CASSPSGGLEQYF
DNA: TGTGCCAGCAGCCCGAGTGGAGGGCTTGAGCAGTACTTC

J: TRBJ1-2
V: TRBV6-1
D: TRBD1
size: NA
CDR3: CASRGTGIHGYTF
DNA: TGTGCCAGCAGGGGGACAGGGATTCATGGCTACACCTTC

J: TRBJ2-7
V: TRBV5-6
D: NA
size: NA
CDR3: CASSLVRPGWEGEQYF
DNA: TGTGCCAGCAGCTTGGTACGACCAGGGTGGGAAGGCGAGCAGTACTTC

J: TRBJ2-1
V: TRBV27
D: TRBD2
size: NA
CDR3: CASSQPGLPRGYEQFF
DNA: TGTGCCAGCAGTCAGCCGGGACTACCCAGAGGGTATGAGCAGTTCTTC

J: TRBJ2-5
V: TRBV5-5
D: TRBD2
size: few
CDR3: CASTNRIGGQETQYF
DNA: TGTGCCAGCACCAACAGAATCGGGGGGCAAGAGACCCAGTACTTC

J: TRBJ2-5
V: TRBV7-6
D: TRBD1
size: NA
CDR3: CASSSWTGGGETQYF
DNA: TGTGCCAGCAGCTCCTGGACAGGGGGCGGAGAGACCCAGTACTTC

J: TRBJ1-2
V: TRBV11-2
D: NA
size: NA
CDR3: CASSRDRTYGYTF
DNA: TGTGCCAGCAGCCGAGACAGGACCTATGGCTACACCTTC

J: TRBJ1-1
V: TRBV2
D: TRBD1
size: few
CDR3: CASTGQETEAFF
DNA: TGTGCCAGCACCGGACAGGAAACTGAAGCTTTCTTT

J: TRBJ2-5
V: TRBV6-5
D: TRBD1
size: NA
CDR3: CASWGRGLVETQYF
DNA: TGTGCCAGCTGGGGCAGGGGGCTTGTGGAGACCCAGTACTTC

J: TRBJ2-1
V: TRBV4-2
D: TRBD2
size: NA
CDR3: CASSQGEGEQFF
DNA: TGTGCCAGCAGCCAAGGGGAGGGTGAGCAGTTCTTC

J: TRBJ2-1
V: TRBV11-2
D: TRBD2
size: NA
CDR3: CASSRSGGPLYNEQFF
DNA: TGTGCCAGCAGCAGGAGCGGGGGCCCCTTGTACAATGAGCAGTTCTTC

J: TRBJ2-5
V: TRBV7-9
D: TRBD1
size: few
CDR3: CASSLAGQGPRETQYF
DNA: TGTGCCAGCAGCTTAGCGGGACAGGGACCTCGAGAGACCCAGTACTTC

J: TRBJ2-5
V: TRBV29-1
D: TRBD2
size: NA
CDR3: CSVNPGLAGGPRETQYF
DNA: TGCAGCGTGAACCCGGGACTAGCGGGAGGGCCTCGGGAGACCCAGTACTTC

J: TRBJ1-6
V: TRBV28
D: TRBD1
size: NA
CDR3: CASSLTGLGNSPLHF
DNA: TGTGCCAGCAGTTTGACAGGGCTAGGAAATTCACCCCTCCACTTT

J: TRBJ2-7
V: TRBV27
D: NA
size: few
CDR3: CASSPRGGAYEQYF
DNA: TGTGCCAGCAGTCCCCGAGGCGGAGCCTACGAGCAGTACTTC

J: TRBJ2-1
V: TRBV6-6
D: NA
size: NA
CDR3: CASSRVQRGSEQFF
DNA: TGTGCCAGCAGTCGGGTCCAGAGAGGTAGTGAGCAGTTCTTC

J: TRBJ1-5
V: TRBV7-9
D: NA
size: NA
CDR3: CASSSTGQFQPQHF
DNA: TGTGCCAGCAGCTCCACTGGACAGTTTCAGCCCCAGCATTTT

J: TRBJ2-7
V: TRBV6-5
D: NA
size: NA
CDR3: CASSLATAYEQYF
DNA: TGTGCCAGCAGTTTGGCTACAGCCTACGAGCAGTACTTC

J: TRBJ2-3
V: TRBV28
D: NA
size: few
CDR3: CASSRMRGFGSTDTQYF
DNA: TGTGCCAGCAGCAGAATGCGGGGCTTCGGAAGCACAGATACGCAGTATTTT

J: TRBJ1-1
V: TRBV15
D: NA
size: once
CDR3: CATSRDRGIVNTEAFF
DNA: TGTGCCACCAGCAGAGATAGGGGGATTGTTAACACTGAAGCTTTCTTT